This T cell receptor beta chain is drawn from a study of T cells in Graves' hyperthyroidism and ophthalmopathy. This clonotype came up many times. Its antigen is unidentified. From RNA transcripts, TCR beta CDR3 regions were amplified. Researchers ran a first-round RT-PCR on the TCR CDR3 using the HTBI primer set. TCRdb re-analysed the multiplex PCR reads in MiXCR, keeping a single row per CDR3 protein. The sample lists about 540,000 distinct CDR3 sequences; 46% were seen once. The study, taken as a whole, reports: Most thyroid clonotypes that were expanded above 0.001 also turned up in blood.

This clonotype was sampled from a woman aged 18-29 years with Graves' hyperthyroidism. Input material: peripheral blood or thyroid tissue (not recorded which).

The CDR3 is CASSEYGGPNGYTF. The CDR3 nucleotides read TGTGCCAGCAGTGAATACGGCGGGCCCAATGGCTACACCTTC. The genes are TRBV25-1 and TRBJ1-2; D is unresolved. Deletions cut 0 bases from V and 6 bases from J, with 11 bases between. Germline CDR1 and CDR2: MGHDK and SYGVNS. The CDR3 has 14 amino acids.